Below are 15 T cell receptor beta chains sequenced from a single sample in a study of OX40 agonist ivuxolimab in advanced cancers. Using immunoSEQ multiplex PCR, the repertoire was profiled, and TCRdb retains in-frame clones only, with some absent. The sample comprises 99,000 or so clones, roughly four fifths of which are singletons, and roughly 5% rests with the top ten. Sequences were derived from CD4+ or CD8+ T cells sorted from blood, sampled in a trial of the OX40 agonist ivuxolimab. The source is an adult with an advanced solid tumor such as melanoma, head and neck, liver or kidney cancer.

CDR3 in DNA: TGTGCTAGTGGTCCCAAGTACGCGGCTTTCTTT. Residues: CASGPKYAAFF. The chain employs TRBV12-5 and TRBJ1-1, with no clear D. In germline, CDR1 is LGHNT, CDR2 FRNRAP. V lost 5 bases and J lost 11, with 12 bases in between. The CDR3 has 11 residues.

The CDR3 sequence is CATSSPREGTGTDTQYF. As DNA, the CDR3 is TGTGCCACCAGCAGCCCCCGGGAGGGTACGGGCACAGATACGCAGTATTTT. The chain combines TRBV15 with TRBJ2-3; 8 nucleotides match TRBD2. The germline V gene encodes CDR1 LNHNV and CDR2 YYDKDF (reference sequence). The CDR3 contains 17 residues. The V and J ends lost 3 bases and 1 base, in that order; junction bases with no gene match: 9.

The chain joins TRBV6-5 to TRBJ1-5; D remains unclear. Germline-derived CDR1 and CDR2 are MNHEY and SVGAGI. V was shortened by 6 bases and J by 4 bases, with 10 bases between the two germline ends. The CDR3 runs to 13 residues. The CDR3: CASRGNLNQPQHF. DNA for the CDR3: TGTGCCAGCAGGGGGAATTTAAATCAGCCCCAGCATTTT.

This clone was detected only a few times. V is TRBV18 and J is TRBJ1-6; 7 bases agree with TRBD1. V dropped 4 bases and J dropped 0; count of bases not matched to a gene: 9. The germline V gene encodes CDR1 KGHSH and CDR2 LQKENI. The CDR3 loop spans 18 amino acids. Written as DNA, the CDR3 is TGTGCCAGCTCACTCAACAGGGGACGTAACTCCTATAATTCACCCCTCCACTTT. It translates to CASSLNRGRNSYNSPLHF. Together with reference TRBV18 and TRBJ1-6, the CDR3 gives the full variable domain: NAGVMQNPRHLVRRRGQEARLRCSPMKGHSHVYWYRQLPEEGLKFMVYLQKENIIDESGMPKERFSAEFPKEGPSILRIQQVVRGDSAAYFCASSLNRGRNSYNSPLHFGNGTRLTVT.

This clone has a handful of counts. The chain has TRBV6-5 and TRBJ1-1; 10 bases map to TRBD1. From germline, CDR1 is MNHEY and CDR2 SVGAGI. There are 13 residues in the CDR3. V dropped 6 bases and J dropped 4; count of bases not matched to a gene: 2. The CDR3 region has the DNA TGTGCCAGCAGATGGACAGGGGGCACTGAAGCTTTCTTT. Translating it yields CASRWTGGTEAFF.

The CDR3 reads CATIKTSVSYEQYF. The DNA for the CDR3 is TGTGCCACGATAAAGACTAGCGTTAGCTACGAGCAGTACTTC. The rearrangement uses TRBV2 and TRBJ2-7; 8 bases map to TRBD2. The germline CDR1 and CDR2 sequences are SNHLY and FYNNEI. V was pared by 10 bases and J by 3 bases, with 11 bases of the junction left unmatched. The CDR3 sequence is 14 residues long.

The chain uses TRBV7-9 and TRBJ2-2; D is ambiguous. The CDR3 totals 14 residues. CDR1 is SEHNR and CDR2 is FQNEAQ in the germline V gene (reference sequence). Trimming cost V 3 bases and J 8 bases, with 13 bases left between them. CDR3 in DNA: TGTGCCAGCAGCTTCCGTAGTGTTTCGGGGGAGCTGTTTTTT. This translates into CASSFRSVSGELFF.

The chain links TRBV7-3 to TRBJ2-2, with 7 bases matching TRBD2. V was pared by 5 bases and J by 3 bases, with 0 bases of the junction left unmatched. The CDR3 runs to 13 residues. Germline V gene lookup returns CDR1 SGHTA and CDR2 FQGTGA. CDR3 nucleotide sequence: TGTGCCAGCAGCCGGGGGGACACCGGGGAGCTGTTTTTT. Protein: CASSRGDTGELFF.

The CDR3 DNA follows: TGCGCCAGCAGCCTCGCAGGGTACCCTGAAGCTTTCTTT. Its protein product is CASSLAGYPEAFF. The chain recombines TRBV4-1 with TRBJ1-1; maybe TRBD1 (5 bases). Germline CDR1 MGHRA, CDR2 YSYEKL. The CDR3 is 13 amino acids. Deletions cut 4 bases from V and 6 bases from J, with 12 bases between.

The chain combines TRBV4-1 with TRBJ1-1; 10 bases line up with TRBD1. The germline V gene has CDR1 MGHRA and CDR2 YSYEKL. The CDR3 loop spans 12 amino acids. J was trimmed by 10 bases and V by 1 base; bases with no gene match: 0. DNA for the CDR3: TGCGCCAGCAGCCAAGGGGACAGGGGAGCTTTCTTT. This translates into CASSQGDRGAFF.

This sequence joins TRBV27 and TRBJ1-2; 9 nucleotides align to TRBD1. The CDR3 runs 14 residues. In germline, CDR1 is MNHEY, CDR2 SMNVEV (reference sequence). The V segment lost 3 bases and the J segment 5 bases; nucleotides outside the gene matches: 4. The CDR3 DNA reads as TGTGCCAGCAGTTTTACTGGACAGGGGTATGGCTACACCTTC. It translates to CASSFTGQGYGYTF.

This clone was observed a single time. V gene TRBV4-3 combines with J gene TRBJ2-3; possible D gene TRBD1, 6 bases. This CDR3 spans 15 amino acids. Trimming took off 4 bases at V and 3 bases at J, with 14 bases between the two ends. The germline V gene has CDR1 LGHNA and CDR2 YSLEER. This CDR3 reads CASSPRLQGTDTQYF. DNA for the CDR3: TGCGCCAGCAGCCCGCGACTCCAGGGGACAGATACGCAGTATTTT.

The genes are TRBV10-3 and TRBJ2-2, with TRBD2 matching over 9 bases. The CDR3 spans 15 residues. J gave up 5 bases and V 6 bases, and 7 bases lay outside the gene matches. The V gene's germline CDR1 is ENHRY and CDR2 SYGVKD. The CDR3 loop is CAIRRAGGETGELFF. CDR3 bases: TGTGCCATCAGACGAGCGGGAGGAGAGACCGGGGAGCTGTTTTTT.

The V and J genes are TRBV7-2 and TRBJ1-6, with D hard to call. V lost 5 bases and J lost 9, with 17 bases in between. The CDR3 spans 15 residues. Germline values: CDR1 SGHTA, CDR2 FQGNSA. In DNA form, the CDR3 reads TGTGCCAGCAGCCAACTACCCGGTTGGGGTTCACCCCTCCACTTT. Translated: CASSQLPGWGSPLHF.

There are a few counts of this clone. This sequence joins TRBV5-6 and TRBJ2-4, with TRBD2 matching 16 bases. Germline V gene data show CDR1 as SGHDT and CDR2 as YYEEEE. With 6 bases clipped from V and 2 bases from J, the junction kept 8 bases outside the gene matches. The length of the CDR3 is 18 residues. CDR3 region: CASTSGLAGGPTKNIQYF. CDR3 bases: TGTGCCAGCACCTCGGGACTAGCGGGAGGGCCGACCAAAAACATTCAGTACTTC.